This is a list of T cell receptor beta chains from one sample in a study of Graves' ophthalmopathy and Graves' hyperthyroidism. From the multiplex PCR reads, TCRdb called clonotypes with MiXCR, one entry per CDR3 protein. The sample contains approximately 700,000 distinct CDR3 sequences, about 44% of which appear only once. Source material: peripheral blood. The receptors were gathered from an adult man with Graves' ophthalmopathy. The CDR3 runs from the conserved cysteine through the conserved F or W.

j_call | v_call | cdr3_aa
TRBJ2-2 | TRBV25-1 | CACSARDRLRSGELFF
TRBJ1-1 | TRBV25-1 | CASRDRGTEAFF
TRBJ2-7 | TRBV11-2 | CASSQMWTSGTYEQYF
TRBJ1-3 | TRBV10-3 | CAISESPSLSGNTIYF
TRBJ1-1 | TRBV9 | CASSGSSGENTEAFF
TRBJ1-1 | TRBV27 | CASSLSPGVNTEAFF
TRBJ2-5 | TRBV5-1 | CASSFVSGNAETQYF
TRBJ2-7 | TRBV7-2 | CASRETAYYEQYF
TRBJ2-6 | TRBV29-1 | CSVAPGLAYVLTF
TRBJ1-5 | TRBV24-1 | CASSPEGSQPQHF
TRBJ1-3 | TRBV9 | CASSVAKGKGGSGNTIYF
TRBJ2-5 | TRBV20-1 | CSALTVSQETQYF
TRBJ1-1 | TRBV5-1 | CASRTATNTEAFF
TRBJ1-3 | TRBV25-1 | CASRGQRLSGNTIYF
TRBJ2-7 | TRBV20-1 | CSGRGTSYEQYF
TRBJ1-2 | TRBV2 | CASRTPRLAGLLSGGYTF
TRBJ2-2 | TRBV25-1 | CASRFDRAGELFF
TRBJ2-2 | TRBV19 | CASSIGTGNTGELFF
TRBJ1-4 | TRBV10-2 | CASGTNEKLFF
TRBJ2-5 | TRBV7-2 | CASSLVALFQETQYF
TRBJ1-5 | TRBV10-3 | CATTGGPIQHF
TRBJ1-2 | TRBV20-1 | CSAIDVVRREDGYTF